This entry concerns a single T cell receptor beta chain. Its specificity is unknown. This sample stems from a study of lymphopenia after photon versus proton radiotherapy. Study observations and caveats: Relative stability marked proton patients; photon patients lost diversity and naive cells. After the lymphocyte nadir, photon-treated repertoires showed oligoclonal expansion, especially of CD8+ Temra cells. Survival link was tested only in deceased patients; proton benefit remains a possibility.

Germline CDR1 SNHLY, CDR2 FYNNEI. CDR3 size: 11 residues. Between the trimmed V and J ends, which lost 8 bases and 1 base, there was a span of 6 bases. TCRdb's table, derived via immunoSEQ multiplex PCR, lists solely in-frame clones and lacks some. The sample consists of tens of thousands of clones, around four fifths of them appearing once. V is TRBV2 and J is TRBJ2-7; D is unclear. The TCR was taken from a man over 45 with gastric cancer. The sample consisted of peripheral blood, taken from a patient treated with photon-based radiotherapy. The CDR3 spells CASGESYEQYF. As DNA, the CDR3 is TGTGCCAGCGGAGAGTCCTACGAGCAGTACTTC.